The TCR beta chain under discussion was sequenced for a study of CXCR3-negative and CXCR3-positive naive CD8 T cells. About the study: Roughly 1.5 +/- 0.3 million TRB reads came from each library, giving 110 million to 150 million in total.

Of note for this clonotype: Its matching antigen is unknown.

The libraries of TRB cDNA were prepared using 5' RACE with UMI labels. TCRdb reanalyzed the 5' RACE reads, giving one entry per CDR3 protein sequence and no DNA. The sample data list around 160,000 distinct CDR3 sequences. The study, taken as a whole, reports: Comparably high diversity marked both naive subsets, whereas memory CD8+ cells had much lower diversity. CXCR3-positive naive cells had TRB CDR3s that were more hydrophobic than CXCR3-negative naive cells had. Unlike memory cells, which differed, naive CXCR3-negative and CXCR3-positive cells had similar TRBV-TRBJ usage.

The CDR3 is 15 amino acids. Germline V gives CDR1 SEHNR, CDR2 FQNEAQ (reference sequence). Input material: naive CXCR3+ CD8+ T cells from blood. This sample's subset: CD45RO-CCR7+CD27+CD95- naive CD8+ T cells expressing CXCR3 (TNR3+). The origin of this receptor is a human donor in good health. Some clones in this sample may be carry-over from other donors' samples. The genes are TRBV7-9 and TRBJ2-1; TCRdb's D gene call, TRBD1, goes unchecked for lack of DNA. The CDR3 here is CASSSGQGDYNEQFF.